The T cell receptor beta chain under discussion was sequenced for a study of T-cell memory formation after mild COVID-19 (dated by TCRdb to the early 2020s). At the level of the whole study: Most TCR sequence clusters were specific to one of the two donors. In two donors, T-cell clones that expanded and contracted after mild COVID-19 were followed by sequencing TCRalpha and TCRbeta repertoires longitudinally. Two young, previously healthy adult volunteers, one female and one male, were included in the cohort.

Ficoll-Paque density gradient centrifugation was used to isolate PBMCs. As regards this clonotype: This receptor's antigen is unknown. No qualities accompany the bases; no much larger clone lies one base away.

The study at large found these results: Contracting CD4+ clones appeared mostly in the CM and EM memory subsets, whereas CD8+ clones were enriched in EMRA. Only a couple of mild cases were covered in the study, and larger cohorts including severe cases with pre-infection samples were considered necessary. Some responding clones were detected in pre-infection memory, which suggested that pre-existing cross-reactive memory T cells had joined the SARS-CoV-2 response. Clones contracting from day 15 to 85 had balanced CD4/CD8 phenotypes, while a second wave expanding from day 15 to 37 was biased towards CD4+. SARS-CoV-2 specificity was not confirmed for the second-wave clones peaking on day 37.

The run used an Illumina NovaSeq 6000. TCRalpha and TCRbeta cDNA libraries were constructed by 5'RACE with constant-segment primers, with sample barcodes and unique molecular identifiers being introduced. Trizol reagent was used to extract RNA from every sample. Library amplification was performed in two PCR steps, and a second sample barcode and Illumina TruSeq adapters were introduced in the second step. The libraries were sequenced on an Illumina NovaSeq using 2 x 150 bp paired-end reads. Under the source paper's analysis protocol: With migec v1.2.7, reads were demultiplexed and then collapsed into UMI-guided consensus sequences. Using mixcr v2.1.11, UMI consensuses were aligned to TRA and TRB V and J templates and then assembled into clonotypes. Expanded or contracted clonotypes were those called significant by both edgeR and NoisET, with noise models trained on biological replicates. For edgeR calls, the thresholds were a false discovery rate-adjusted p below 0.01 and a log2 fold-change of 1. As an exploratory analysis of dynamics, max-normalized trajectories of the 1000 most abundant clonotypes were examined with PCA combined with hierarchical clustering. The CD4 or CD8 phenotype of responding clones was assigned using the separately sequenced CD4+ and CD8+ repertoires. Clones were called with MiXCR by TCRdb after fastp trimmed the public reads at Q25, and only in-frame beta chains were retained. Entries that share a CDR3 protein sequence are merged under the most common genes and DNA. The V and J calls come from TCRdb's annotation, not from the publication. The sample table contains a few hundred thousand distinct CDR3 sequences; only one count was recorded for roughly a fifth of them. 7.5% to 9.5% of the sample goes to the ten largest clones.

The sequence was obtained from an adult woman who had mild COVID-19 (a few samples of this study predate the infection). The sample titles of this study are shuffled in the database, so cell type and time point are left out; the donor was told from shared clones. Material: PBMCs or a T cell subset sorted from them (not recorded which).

The DNA sequence follows: TGCGCCAGCAGCATTGGAACCGGGACAGACTATGGCTACACCTTC. Its amino acids are CASSIGTGTDYGYTF. Recombination connected TRBV5-1 to TRBJ1-2; 7 bases in between match TRBD1. There are 15 amino acids in the CDR3, from cysteine to phenylalanine inclusive. Kept here is only the CDR3 DNA, which spans 45 bases and is read in frame from base 1. CDR1 and CDR2 (SGHRS, YFSETQ) derive from the germline V gene. V ends up 4 bases short and J 3 bases short, with an unmatched junction base count of 9.